This T cell receptor beta chain was sequenced for a study of beta chain features in type 1 diabetes. Study information: Examination covered 107,917,701 sorted cells spanning all samples.

In the case of this clone: Antigen specificity is unknown.

Each of the CD4+ naive, central memory, regulatory and stem cell-like memory populations was sorted via CD45RO/CCR7/CD25/CD127/CD95/CD27. cDNA synthesis used the whole RNA isolate, giving expressed TCRB sequences. The average output of naive, central memory and regulatory T cell samples was roughly 3.6 million reads. Clones were sequenced by immunoSEQ multiplex PCR, and TCRdb holds only the in-frame ones, with some missing. This table has 130,000 or so clones, about a sixth appearing once. Broader study findings: All four CD4+ subsets of Type 1 diabetes patients contained TCRB CDR3s that were moderately but significantly shorter. Within the patient group, naive, central memory and Treg TCRB repertoires appeared more similar to each other than within healthy donors.

Per germline, CDR1 SGHRS and CDR2 YFSETQ. This CDR3 has 19 residues. Trimming removed 0 bases at V and 1 base at J, with 22 bases between. The specimen was central memory CD4+ T cells from blood. The sequence derives from a man aged 25-45 years with type 1 diabetes. The chain is built from TRBV5-1 and TRBJ2-5; D is tentatively TRBD1 or TRBD2 (5 bases each). DNA for the CDR3: TGCGCCAGCAGCTTGGCCCGTTATAAGCAAGGGACCTCCCAAGAGACCCAGTACTTC. It is translated as CASSLARYKQGTSQETQYF.